This T cell receptor beta chain stems from a study of cytomegalovirus exposure and HLA in healthy donors. Whole-study results and caveats: According to a later analysis, donors in an Asian-associated ancestry cluster reportedly had fewer N-insertions than the roughly 640-donor mean. Most TCR beta V segments were productive about 90% or about 30% of the time in an earlier analysis. The classifier reportedly diagnosed cytomegalovirus status with high sensitivity and specificity. Among the CMV-associated chains, three were confirmed in vitro as specific for CMV antigens.

PCR primers comprised 60 Vbeta and 13 Jbeta primers. Assay: immunoSEQ multiplex PCR; the TCRdb copy retains only in-frame clones and omits some. The sample holds under 200,000 clones, around 79% seen once. For this clone: Its antigen is undetermined.

The receptor was isolated from a woman between 35 and 50 years old in good health and CMV-seronegative. The sequenced material came from PBMCs.

Here the CDR3 DNA reads TGTGCCAGCAGTCACACCCCGACAGGTGCCACCGGGGAGCTGTTTTTT. Its translation: CASSHTPTGATGELFF. This chain uses TRBV6-6 with TRBJ2-2; tentative D call: TRBD1 (6 bases). This CDR3 spans 16 amino acids. Trimming shortened V by 5 bases and J by 4 bases, and 17 bases separated the two germline ends. Looked up from germline, CDR1 is MNHNY and CDR2 is SVGAGI (reference sequence).